These 10 T cell receptor beta chains share one sample of origin, sequenced in a study of T cell repertoires in cytomegalovirus infection. One entry per CDR3 protein results from TCRdb running MiXCR on the reads. The data show around 360,000 distinct CDR3 sequences, about a third seen once. No antigen has been assigned to these receptors. Sequenced here: cultured PBMCs, sampled from culture after CMV antigen stimulation. The receptor source for this set is a human donor in good health (CMV status not recorded). Some clones in this sample may be carry-over from other donors' samples.

The chain couples TRBV9 to TRBJ2-1, with TRBD2 matching 10 bases. J lost 10 bases, V lost 2 bases, and 9 bases had no gene match. The germline V gene encodes CDR1 SGDLS and CDR2 YYNGEE. This CDR3 has 15 amino acids. CDR3 amino acids: CASSVSTSGPLEQFF. Written as DNA, the CDR3 is TGTGCCAGCAGCGTTTCGACTAGCGGGCCCCTCGAGCAGTTCTTC.

V and J are TRBV29-1 and TRBJ2-2; no clear D. The CDR3 has 14 residues. Germline V CDR1 and CDR2: SQVTM, ANQGSEA. The V and J ends lost 0 bases and 6 bases respectively, with 11 bases between them. CDR3: CSVEDAREAGELFF. The CDR3, as DNA: TGCAGCGTTGAAGATGCGCGTGAGGCCGGGGAGCTGTTTTTT.

This clonotype was detected a few times. This chain uses TRBV28 with TRBJ2-4, with TRBD2 as a possible D gene (5 bases). V gave up 8 bases and J gave up 1 base, with 18 bases separating them. There are 16 residues in the CDR3. The germline V gene encodes CDR1 MDHEN and CDR2 SYDVKM. CDR3 loop: CASFPGGSLAKNIQYF. The CDR3 nucleotides read TGTGCCAGCTTCCCCGGAGGTTCTTTGGCCAAAAACATTCAGTACTTC.

For the CDR3, the DNA is TGTGCCAGCAGCTCGGACAGAAAACTGTTTTTT. Translating it yields CASSSDRKLFF. The genes are TRBV28 and TRBJ1-4, with D possibly being TRBD1 (6 bases). The CDR3 length is 11 residues. Per the germline V gene, CDR1 is MDHEN and CDR2 is SYDVKM. Trimming cost V 6 bases and J 10 bases, with 9 bases left between them.

The chain couples TRBV7-2 to TRBJ2-3; 8 positions agree with TRBD1. CDR3 size: 12 residues. The V and J ends lost 6 bases and 6 bases, in that order; junction bases with no gene match: 2. Germline lookup yields CDR1 SGHTA and CDR2 FQGNSA. DNA of the CDR3: TGTGCCAGCAGTTACAGGGGGGATACGCAGTATTTT. This encodes CASSYRGDTQYF.

This rearrangement joins TRBV7-2 to TRBJ1-2; D remains ambiguous. CDR1 and CDR2 (germline): SGHTA, FQGNSA. Trimming removed 3 bases at V and 6 bases at J, with 14 bases between. CDR3 length: 14 residues. The CDR3 sequence: CASSFPGSTHGYTF. CDR3 nucleotides: TGTGCCAGCAGCTTCCCCGGGAGTACCCATGGCTACACCTTC.

The rearrangement links TRBV7-3 to TRBJ2-1; D remains ambiguous. The CDR3 spans 13 residues. V was trimmed by 1 base and J by 5 bases, leaving 6 bases between them. Germline CDR1 is SGHTA and CDR2 is FQGTGA. CDR3 DNA: TGTGCCAGCAGCTTAATTCCCAACAATGAGCAGTTCTTC. Translated: CASSLIPNNEQFF.

A few counts support this clonotype. The chain has TRBV20-1 and TRBJ1-2; tentative D call: TRBD1 (5 bases). The CDR3 loop spans 14 amino acids. Germline V gene lookup returns CDR1 DFQATT and CDR2 SNEGSKA (reference sequence). V dropped 2 bases and J dropped 4 bases, with 14 bases sitting between them. CDR3 sequence: CSARKEVGPYGYTF. The CDR3 region has the DNA TGCAGTGCTAGAAAGGAGGTGGGGCCCTATGGCTACACCTTC.

This clonotype came up a few times. V and J are TRBV4-3 and TRBJ2-3; D gene unclear. Germline lookup yields CDR1 LGHNA and CDR2 YSLEER. The length of the CDR3 is 15 residues. V shed 1 base and J shed 2 bases, with 10 bases lying between them. Here the CDR3 DNA reads TGCGCCAGCAGCCAAGGACAAGAGGACACAGATACGCAGTATTTT. Protein sequence: CASSQGQEDTDTQYF.

This clonotype was seen just once. The V and J genes are TRBV4-1 and TRBJ1-1, with no clear D. Per germline, CDR1 MGHRA and CDR2 YSYEKL. Trimming shortened V by 10 bases and J by 0 bases, and 18 bases separated the two germline ends. CDR3 size: 15 residues. Here the CDR3 reads CATKGNSDLNTEAFF. Written as DNA, the CDR3 is TGCGCCACCAAAGGGAACAGCGACCTGAACACTGAAGCTTTCTTT.